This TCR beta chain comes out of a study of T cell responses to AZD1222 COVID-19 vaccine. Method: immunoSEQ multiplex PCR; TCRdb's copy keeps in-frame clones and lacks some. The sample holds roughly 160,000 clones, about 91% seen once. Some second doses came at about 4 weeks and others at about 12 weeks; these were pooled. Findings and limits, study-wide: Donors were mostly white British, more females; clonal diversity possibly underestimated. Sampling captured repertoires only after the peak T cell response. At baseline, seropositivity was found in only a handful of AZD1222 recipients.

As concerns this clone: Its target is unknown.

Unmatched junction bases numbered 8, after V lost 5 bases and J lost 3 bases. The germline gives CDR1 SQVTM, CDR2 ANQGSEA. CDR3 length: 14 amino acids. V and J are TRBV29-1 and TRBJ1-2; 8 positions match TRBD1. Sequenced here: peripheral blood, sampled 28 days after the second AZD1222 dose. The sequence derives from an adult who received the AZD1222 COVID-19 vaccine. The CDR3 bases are TGCAGCGTTTCTCCGGGGACAGGAGACTATGGCTACACCTTC. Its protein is CSVSPGTGDYGYTF.